Listed below are T cell receptor beta chains from one sample, sequenced in a study of cytomegalovirus exposure and HLA in healthy donors. The assay was immunoSEQ multiplex PCR, and TCRdb's table has in-frame clones only and misses some. The sample includes about 220,000 clones, 82% of them seen just once. Sequenced sample: PBMCs. The source of these receptors is a man aged 35 to 55 in good health and CMV-seropositive. CDR3s include the opening cysteine and the closing phenylalanine or tryptophan. The D gene is left open where the match is weak. Some rows mark clone size as missing; the rest say once, few, many or name a class of expanded clone.

J gene	D gene	V gene	clone size	CDR3 protein	CDR3 DNA
TRBJ2-3	-	TRBV21-1	-	CASSKSGQLPLGSEDTQYF	TGTGCCAGCAGCAAGAGTGGGCAGCTACCCCTCGGGAGTGAAGATACGCAGTATTTT
TRBJ1-1	-	TRBV28	-	CASTLPAAEAFF	TGTGCCAGCACCCTCCCCGCGGCTGAAGCTTTCTTT
TRBJ2-7	TRBD1	TRBV5-4	-	CASTPGQGDYEQYF	TGTGCCAGCACCCCGGGACAGGGGGATTACGAGCAGTACTTC
TRBJ2-1	-	TRBV6-5	-	CASSPLAGSYNEQFF	TGTGCCAGCAGTCCGCTAGCTGGATCCTACAATGAGCAGTTCTTC
TRBJ2-5	-	TRBV7-9	-	CSSSSRDTSRETQYF	TGTTCCAGCAGTTCTCGGGACACCTCAAGGGAGACCCAGTACTTC
TRBJ1-2	-	TRBV28	-	CASSLYRLSPSNYGYTF	TGTGCCAGCAGTTTATACCGACTGAGTCCCTCTAACTATGGCTACACCTTC
TRBJ1-1	-	TRBV10-3	-	CAISESQDLNTEAFF	TGTGCCATCAGTGAGTCGCAGGACTTAAACACTGAAGCTTTCTTT
TRBJ1-2	TRBD1	TRBV9	-	CASSDGQGRTLNYGYTF	TGTGCCAGCAGCGATGGACAGGGCCGGACCCTAAACTATGGCTACACCTTC
TRBJ1-1	-	TRBV7-9	-	CAGEGAPVNGQAFF	TGTGCCGGAGAGGGCGCCCCCGTGAATGGGCAAGCTTTCTTT
TRBJ2-5	-	TRBV25-1	-	CASSERVGLQETQYF	TGTGCCAGCAGTGAGCGGGTAGGACTCCAAGAGACCCAGTACTTC
TRBJ2-6	-	TRBV5-4	few	CATESGANVLTF	TGTGCCACCGAGTCTGGGGCCAACGTCCTGACTTTC
TRBJ1-4	-	TRBV27	-	CASSPLGGLGEKLFF	TGTGCCAGCAGTCCACTGGGGGGGCTAGGGGAAAAACTGTTTTTT
TRBJ1-1	-	TRBV21-1	-	CASSKGGRGLNTEAFF	TGTGCCAGCAGCAAAGGTGGCAGAGGGTTGAACACTGAAGCTTTCTTT
TRBJ2-1	-	TRBV6-5	-	CASSPPGISYNEQFF	TGTGCCAGCAGTCCTCCGGGGATCTCCTACAATGAGCAGTTCTTC
TRBJ1-1	-	TRBV11-3	-	CASSFNRVLRNTEAFF	TGTGCCAGCAGCTTTAACAGGGTTCTTCGGAACACTGAAGCTTTCTTT
TRBJ2-7	TRBD2	TRBV5-4	-	CASSLFPGGMEQYF	TGTGCCAGCAGCTTGTTTCCGGGAGGTATGGAGCAGTACTTC
TRBJ2-5	-	TRBV6-6	-	CASSVGVRETQYF	TGTGCCAGCAGTGTCGGGGTCCGGGAGACCCAGTACTTC
TRBJ2-4	TRBD2	TRBV11-2	-	CASSLDRASGSSWSIQYF	TGTGCCAGCAGCTTAGACCGGGCTAGCGGGAGTAGTTGGAGCATTCAGTACTTC
TRBJ1-4	-	TRBV5-5	once	CASSFGQNEKLFF	TGTGCCAGCAGCTTTGGTCAGAATGAAAAACTGTTTTTT
TRBJ2-1	TRBD2	TRBV25-1	-	CASKAELAGPMFF	TGTGCCAGCAAGGCAGAACTAGCGGGACCAATGTTCTTC
TRBJ1-1	-	TRBV19	-	CASSIGTVNTEAFF	TGTGCCAGTAGTATAGGTACAGTGAACACTGAAGCTTTCTTT
TRBJ2-2	-	TRBV5-5	-	CASSSYSATGELFF	TGTGCCAGCAGCTCATATTCTGCGACCGGGGAGCTGTTTTTT
TRBJ2-3	-	TRBV27	-	CASSLHRGIIPDTQYF	TGTGCCAGCAGTCTCCACCGCGGGATCATCCCAGATACGCAGTATTTT
TRBJ2-5	-	TRBV6-5	once	CASSYEQGQETQYF	TGTGCCAGCAGTTATGAACAGGGCCAAGAGACCCAGTACTTC
TRBJ2-1	-	TRBV10-1	-	CASSESRGSYNEQFF	TGCGCCAGCAGTGAGTCCCGCGGATCCTACAATGAGCAGTTCTTC
TRBJ2-3	-	TRBV7-9	-	CASSPPSRLAADTQYF	TGTGCTAGCAGCCCACCTTCCCGGCTAGCTGCAGATACGCAGTATTTT
TRBJ2-5	TRBD2	TRBV27	-	CASSSRLAPETQYF	TGTGCCAGCAGTTCTAGACTAGCTCCAGAGACCCAGTACTTC